Shown below are 3 T cell receptor beta chains from a single sample sequenced in a study of blood T cells in healthy people across ages. Using a J-beta primer mix together with a sample-barcoded 5' primer, a second PCR was run for about 7 to 12 cycles. TCRdb reprocessed the 5' RACE reads via MiXCR and lists one record per CDR3 protein. The sample has about 670,000 distinct CDR3 sequences; 45% to 60% are singletons. The sequencing sample was made of blood. The receptor set was obtained from a woman over 75 in good health.

CDR3 nucleotides: TGTGCCAGCAGCTTAGACGGATATAGCAATCAGCCCCAGCATTTT. Translation gives CASSLDGYSNQPQHF. This chain joins TRBV11-1 and TRBJ1-5; D remains ambiguous. The CDR3 sequence is 15 residues long. Trimming took 1 base from V and 0 from J, leaving 7 bases between them. Germline CDR1 SGHAT, CDR2 FQDESV (reference sequence).

Regarding this clonotype: At one boundary the junction diverges from the germline segment, which might be a read error. The chain uses TRBV12-3 or TRBV12-4 and TRBJ1-1; D gene ambiguous. The CDR3 is 14 amino acids. For the CDR3, the DNA is TGTGCTAGCAGAATAGACGGTTATTTCACTGAAGCTTTCTTT. It specifies CASRIDGYFTEAFF.

The chain couples TRBV20-1 to TRBJ1-6; 7 bases fit TRBD1. The germline CDR1 and CDR2 sequences are DFQATT and SNEGSKA (reference sequence). This CDR3 spans 14 amino acids. J lost 2 bases, V lost 5 bases, and 3 bases had no gene match. DNA of the CDR3: TGCAGTGCTGACAGGGTGGCCTATAATTCACCCCTCCACTTT. Translation gives CSADRVAYNSPLHF.